The entry below gives a single T cell receptor (beta chain) sequence along with its context. Its antigen is undetermined. The sample comes from a study of CD8 T cells in Susac syndrome. Random hexamers were used to reverse transcribe roughly 0.5 to 1 ug of RNA. Amplification of TCR beta CDR3 spanned 54 Vbeta and 13 Jbeta via immunoSEQ multiplex PCR. TCRdb processed the immunoSEQ multiplex PCR reads anew with MiXCR; each CDR3 protein has one entry. This table holds some 200,000 distinct CDR3 sequences, approximately 95% found once. General study points: The study's TCR sequencing and HLA analysis covered a relatively small number of individuals, and the study acknowledged this.

TCR beta sequencing covered blood CD8+ and CD4+ T cells. The multiple sclerosis controls were treatment-naive patients affected by stable or active relapsing-remitting disease. This CDR3 region has 16 residues. Trimming left V 5 bases short and J 0 bases short, with 14 bases between. CDR1 SGHTA and CDR2 FQGNSA come from the germline V gene. The clonotype comes from a human donor with multiple sclerosis. The chain carries TRBV7-2 and TRBJ2-4; either TRBD1 or TRBD2 may supply D (5 bases each). The sequencing sample was made of CD4+ T cells from PBMCs. The CDR3 DNA reads as TGTGCCAGCAGCCTCACCCGGGACCTAGCCAAAAACATTCAGTACTTC. Residues: CASSLTRDLAKNIQYF.